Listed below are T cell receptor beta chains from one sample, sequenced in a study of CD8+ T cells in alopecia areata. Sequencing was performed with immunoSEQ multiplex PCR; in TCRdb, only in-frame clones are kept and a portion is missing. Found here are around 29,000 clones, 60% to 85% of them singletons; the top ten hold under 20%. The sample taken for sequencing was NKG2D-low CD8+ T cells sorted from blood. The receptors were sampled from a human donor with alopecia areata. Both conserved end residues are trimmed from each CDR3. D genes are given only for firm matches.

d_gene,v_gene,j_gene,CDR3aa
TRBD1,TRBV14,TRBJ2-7,ASSQTGTGNYEQY
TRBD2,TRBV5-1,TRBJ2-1,ASRPGLAGDEQF
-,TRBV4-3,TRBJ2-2,ASSQSIYSNTGELF
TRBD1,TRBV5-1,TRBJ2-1,ASSWGQIPPGNEQF
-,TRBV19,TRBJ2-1,ASSISRDNEQF
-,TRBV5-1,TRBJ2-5,ASSLDGTQETQY
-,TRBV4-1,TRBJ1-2,ASSWSGDYGYT
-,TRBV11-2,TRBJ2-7,ASSLRLLRDEQY
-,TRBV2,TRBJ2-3,ASSEAGGTDTQY
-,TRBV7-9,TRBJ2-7,ASSHSNEQY
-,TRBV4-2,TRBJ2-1,ASSQVLGRNEQF
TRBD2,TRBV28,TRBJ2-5,ASSSLAGEAETQY
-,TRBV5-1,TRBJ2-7,ASSLVTEFYEQY
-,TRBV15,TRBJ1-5,ATSRDGTRNQPQH
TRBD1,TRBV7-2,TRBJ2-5,ASSSRTGRETQY
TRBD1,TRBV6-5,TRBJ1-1,ASRTGGHTEAF
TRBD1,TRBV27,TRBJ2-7,ASSPTGAGWEQY
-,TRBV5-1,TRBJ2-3,ASSFAGTGTSPYTDTQY
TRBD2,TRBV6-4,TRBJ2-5,ASSEAGEETQY
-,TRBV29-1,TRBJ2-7,SVVVGAVDEQY
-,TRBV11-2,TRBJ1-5,ASSYFGWQDNQPQH
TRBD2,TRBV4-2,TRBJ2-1,ASSHETSGGGGNEQF
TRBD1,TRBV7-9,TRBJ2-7,ASSNGQGTGDEQY
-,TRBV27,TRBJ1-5,ASSPPGLVAQH
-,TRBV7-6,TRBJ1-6,ASSLEAGQPNSPLH
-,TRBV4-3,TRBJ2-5,ASSQALDGAWETQY
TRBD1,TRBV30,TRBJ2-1,AWSSKNWDRGDEQF
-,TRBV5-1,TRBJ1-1,ASSFSGIEAF